This TCR beta chain was identified in a study of CD8 T cells in ankylosing spondylitis. Study results and caveats: Disease-linked clones displayed a CD8+ phenotype and appeared relatively rarely in peripheral blood. A motif in TCR beta, a set of fewer than ten highly homologous variants, appeared characteristic of ankylosing spondylitis blood. Reports say disease-linked clones showed up significantly more in matched ankylosing spondylitis synovial fluid. Some motif variants had been reported before (in reactive arthritis synovial fluid and blood).

5'-RACE, quantitative and with molecular barcodes, yielded the TCR beta libraries. From the 5' RACE reads, TCRdb called clonotypes with MiXCR, one entry per CDR3 protein. Among about 800,000 distinct CDR3 sequences listed, about 11% were seen once. J lost 3 bases, V lost 4 bases, and 9 bases had no gene match. CDR3 size: 14 residues. Per the germline V gene, CDR1 is DFQATT and CDR2 is SNEGSKA (reference sequence). About this clonotype: The antigen remains undetermined.

The material sequenced was blood, either unsorted or a sorted T cell fraction (not recorded which). The V call is TRBV20-1, the J call TRBJ2-7; TRBD2 matches at 7 bases. The TCR originated in a male donor with ankylosing spondylitis. The CDR3 bases are TGCAGTGCTAAGGGCGGGAGCTTTCTCTACGAGCAGTACTTC. This codes for CSAKGGSFLYEQYF.